The TCR beta chain described here comes from a study of T-cell reconstitution after alpha-beta-depleted transplantation in children. Study observations and caveats: Several patients had high TCRbeta diversity at day 60; it came from surviving recipient T cells and thymic progenitors. Among T cells one year after transplant, newly produced cells accounted for most counts and diversity. There were reportedly several hundred expanded graft clones from which alpha-beta T cells came about two months after transplant.

The TCRbeta library was prepared with unique molecular identifiers. A single record per CDR3 protein comes from TCRdb applying MiXCR to the PCR reads. The sample shows about 830,000 distinct CDR3 sequences, 15% to 20% of them seen only once. This clonotype was seen at least ten times. The target antigen is unknown. Unmatched junction bases numbered 1, after V lost 6 bases and J lost 0 bases. The CDR3 runs to 14 residues. The source is a male patient younger than 18 who had a stem cell transplant for acute lymphoblastic leukemia, so the T cells may come from the graft donor. The rearrangement joins TRBV12-3 or TRBV12-4 to TRBJ2-2, with TRBD2 matching over 7 bases. Sequencing used PBMCs, mostly from graft donor cells, obtained 360 days after TCRalphabeta/CD19-depleted stem cell transplant. The CDR3 loop reads CASRLAANTGELFF. Written as DNA, the CDR3 is TGTGCCAGCAGGCTAGCGGCGAACACCGGGGAGCTGTTTTTT.